A selection of T cell receptor beta chains follows, all from one sample in a study of blood T cell repertoires in COVID-19. The assay was immunoSEQ multiplex PCR, and TCRdb's table has in-frame clones only and misses some. The repertoire holds approximately 180,000 clones, with over 75% as singletons. Sequencing was performed on peripheral blood. These receptors were collected from a man in his 60s with acute or convalescent COVID-19. The CDR3 runs from the conserved cysteine through the conserved F or W. The D gene is left open where the match is weak. The size field is filled for only some rows; it gives once, few, many or a size class.

v_gene	d_gene	abundance	j_gene	CDR3aa	CDR3nt
TRBV7-2	-	once	TRBJ1-3	CASSRDSTSGNTIYF	TGTGCCAGCAGTCGTGACAGCACCTCTGGAAACACCATATATTTT
TRBV9	-	-	TRBJ2-7	CASSVGLALNEQYF	TGTGCCAGCAGCGTAGGCCTAGCGCTTAACGAGCAGTACTTC
TRBV18	-	-	TRBJ2-2	CASSPRIEPGELFF	TGTGCCAGCTCACCAAGAATTGAGCCCGGGGAGCTGTTTTTT
TRBV28	TRBD1	-	TRBJ1-1	CASSLGDRTEAFF	TGTGCCAGCAGTTTAGGGGACAGAACTGAAGCTTTCTTT
TRBV6-5	-	-	TRBJ1-6	CASRAGQSRPLHF	TGTGCCAGCAGAGCTGGACAGTCGAGACCCCTCCACTTT
TRBV27	-	few	TRBJ2-1	CASSLEGTYNEQFF	TGTGCCAGCAGTTTGGAGGGAACCTACAATGAGCAGTTCTTC
TRBV7-9	TRBD2	-	TRBJ2-7	CASSLESGGAYEQYF	TGTGCCAGCAGCTTAGAGAGCGGGGGGGCCTACGAGCAGTACTTC
TRBV27	TRBD2	-	TRBJ2-2	CASSLRAGGTGELFF	TGTGCCAGCAGTTTAAGGGCGGGAGGAACCGGGGAGCTGTTTTTT
TRBV11-2	-	few	TRBJ2-1	CASSSYHPVYNEQFF	TGTGCCAGCAGCTCGTACCACCCAGTCTACAATGAGCAGTTCTTC
TRBV5-4	-	-	TRBJ2-6	CASSTGTRTSGANVLTF	TGTGCCAGCAGTACCGGGACACGGACGTCTGGGGCCAACGTCCTGACTTTC
TRBV10-3	TRBD2	-	TRBJ2-1	CAITRYGGSSYNEQFF	TGTGCCATCACCAGGTACGGCGGGAGTTCTTACAATGAGCAGTTCTTC